The 20 T cell receptor beta chains in this list originate from one sample, sequenced in a study of CD8 T cells in Susac syndrome. An amount of RNA that ranged from about 0.45 to 1 ug was reverse transcribed with random hexamers. One entry per CDR3 protein results from TCRdb running MiXCR on the immunoSEQ multiplex PCR reads. The sample contains 200,000 or so distinct CDR3 sequences, 92% of which appear only once. Sample: CD8+ T cells from PBMCs. These receptors all come from a human donor with multiple sclerosis.

The genes are TRBV7-9 and TRBJ2-1; tentatively, D is TRBD2 (7 bases). Trimming shortened V by 7 bases and J by 5 bases, and 18 bases separated the two germline ends. CDR1 and CDR2 from the germline V gene are SEHNR and FQNEAQ (reference sequence). The CDR3 spans 15 residues. The CDR3 loop reads CASIWGREGDNEQFF. Here the CDR3 DNA reads TGTGCCAGCATTTGGGGCAGGGAGGGGGACAATGAGCAGTTCTTC.

The chain joins TRBV20-1 to TRBJ1-6; a possible D gene is TRBD1 (6 bases). Germline V gene lookup returns CDR1 DFQATT and CDR2 SNEGSKA (reference sequence). The CDR3 covers 13 residues. CDR3 sequence reads: CSANQGNNSPLHF. The CDR3, as DNA: TGCAGCGCAAACCAGGGGAATAATTCACCCCTCCACTTT.

This clonotype was detected only a few times. The chain combines TRBV13 with TRBJ1-1, with D hard to call. CDR3 length: 13 residues. Trimming left V 5 bases short and J 2 bases short, with 9 bases between. The germline V gene has CDR1 PRHDT and CDR2 FYEKMQ (reference sequence). The CDR3 loop is CASSPAVNTEAFF. In nucleotides, the CDR3 is TGTGCCAGCAGCCCCGCAGTTAACACTGAAGCTTTCTTT.

The rearrangement joins TRBV9 to TRBJ1-2; 7 bases match TRBD1. CDR3 size: 13 residues. Germline loops: CDR1 SGDLS, CDR2 YYNGEE. The J segment lost 3 bases and the V segment lost 7 bases, leaving 6 bases of the junction unmatched. The CDR3 DNA reads TGTGCCAGCGCCACGACAGGGTACTATGGCTACACCTTC. Translation gives CASATTGYYGYTF.

V gene TRBV5-6 combines with J gene TRBJ2-1; D is unresolved. Trimming removed 1 base at V and 5 bases at J, with 7 bases between. The CDR3 is 13 amino acids. Germline values: CDR1 SGHDT, CDR2 YYEEEE. CDR3 DNA sequence: TGTGCCAGCAGCTTGATCCCGGACAATGAGCAGTTCTTC. Its translation: CASSLIPDNEQFF.

The chain uses TRBV6-1 and TRBJ2-1; D may be TRBD2 (6 bases). The V and J ends lost 4 bases and 6 bases respectively, with 16 bases between them. This CDR3 is built from 15 residues. Germline values: CDR1 MNHNS, CDR2 SASEGT. CDR3: CASSGGIAEFNEQFF. CDR3 DNA: TGTGCCAGCAGTGGGGGGATAGCGGAGTTCAATGAGCAGTTCTTC.

The J gene is TRBJ1-2, the V gene TRBV29-1, with unresolved D. Looked up from germline, CDR1 is SQVTM and CDR2 is ANQGSEA. With 3 bases removed from V and 1 base from J, the gap between germline ends came to 9 bases. CDR3 length: 13 residues. DNA of the CDR3: TGCAGCGTTGACGGGGAGGTTAACTATGGCTACACCTTC. Its translation: CSVDGEVNYGYTF. The variable domain in full, with the rest retrieved from reference TRBV29-1 and TRBJ1-2, is SAVISQKPSRDICQRGTSLTIQCQVDSQVTMMFWYRQQPGQSLTLIATANQGSEATYESGFVIDKFPISRPNLTFSTLTVSNMSPEDSSIYLCSVDGEVNYGYTFGSGTRLTVV.

The chain combines TRBV27 with TRBJ2-7, with 7 bases fitting TRBD1. V was clipped by 8 bases and J by 4 bases; unmatched bases: 5. Germline V lookup: CDR1 MNHEY, CDR2 SMNVEV (reference sequence). This CDR3 is built from 12 residues. In nucleotides, the CDR3 is TGTGCCAGCGGGACAGTCAGTTACGAGCAGTACTTC. It specifies CASGTVSYEQYF.

In DNA, the CDR3 is TGTGCCAGCAACCTCGGTGGGGGGACCCCCGGGGAGCTGTTTTTT. This encodes CASNLGGGTPGELFF. The rearrangement links TRBV7-9 to TRBJ2-2; D may be TRBD2 (6 bases). The germline CDR1 and CDR2 sequences are SEHNR and FQNEAQ (reference sequence). This CDR3 comprises 15 residues. V lost 7 bases and J 6 bases, leaving 18 bases between the germline ends.

V usage is TRBV29-1 and J usage is TRBJ2-3, with 8 bases aligning to TRBD2. In germline, CDR1 is SQVTM, CDR2 ANQGSEA. The CDR3 is 16 amino acids. The trim removed 1 base at V and 5 bases at J, leaving 11 bases unmatched. The chain's CDR3 is CSVEGERGLDGDTQYF. As DNA, the CDR3 is TGCAGCGTTGAAGGAGAGCGGGGGTTAGATGGAGATACGCAGTATTTT.

This chain connects TRBV9 to TRBJ1-6, with 8 nucleotides matching TRBD1. Losses at the gene ends were 3 bases for V and 10 bases for J; bases not matched to a gene: 12. Germline lookup yields CDR1 SGDLS and CDR2 YYNGEE. This CDR3 is built from 16 residues. DNA of the CDR3: TGTGCCAGCAGCGAAGGAGACAGGGGTATCGGCTCACCCCTCCACTTT. It yields the protein CASSEGDRGIGSPLHF.

This clonotype was detected only once. This sequence joins TRBV27 and TRBJ2-3, with TRBD2 matching over 15 bases. Germline CDR1 and CDR2: MNHEY and SMNVEV (reference sequence). J was trimmed by 2 bases and V by 3 bases; bases with no gene match: 12. This CDR3 has 20 residues. CDR3 nucleotide sequence: TGTGCCAGCAGTTTGGCACCGGGGACTAGCGGGGGGCCATTCACAGATACGCAGTATTTT. Amino acid sequence: CASSLAPGTSGGPFTDTQYF.

The gene calls are TRBV7-6 and TRBJ2-7; 15 positions match TRBD2. The CDR3 is 17 residues long. Per germline, CDR1 SGHVS and CDR2 FNYEAQ. Trimming took 5 bases from V and 3 from J; bases not matched to a gene: 8. Here the CDR3 DNA reads TGTGCCAGCAGCCAGGGACTAGCGGGGGGACGAGTCTACGAGCAGTACTTC. Its translation: CASSQGLAGGRVYEQYF. Full variable domain (rest looked up from reference TRBV7-6 and TRBJ2-7): GAGVSQSPRYKVTKRGQDVALRCDPISGHVSLYWYRQALGQGPEFLTYFNYEAQQDKSGLPNDRFSAERPEGSISTLTIQRTEQRDSAMYRCASSQGLAGGRVYEQYFGPGTRLTVT.

The CDR3 coding sequence is TGTGCCAGCACCCCTAAGGGGAGGCCCACAGATACGCAGTATTTT. It specifies CASTPKGRPTDTQYF. The chain combines TRBV27 with TRBJ2-3, with D tentatively TRBD2 (6 bases). V was cut by 7 bases and J by 2 bases, with 16 bases left in between. This CDR3 has 15 residues. Germline V CDR1 and CDR2: MNHEY, SMNVEV (reference sequence).

This rearrangement joins TRBV13 to TRBJ2-2; TRBD2 might be the D (5 bases). This CDR3 contains 15 residues. The germline V gene encodes CDR1 PRHDT and CDR2 FYEKMQ (reference sequence). Trimming removed 5 bases from V and 4 bases from J, with 14 bases in between. CDR3 sequence reads: CASSRTGTFTGELFF. CDR3 in DNA: TGTGCCAGCAGCCGGACTGGAACCTTCACCGGGGAGCTGTTTTTT. Using reference TRBV13 and TRBJ2-2 for the parts outside the CDR3, the full variable domain is AAGVIQSPRHLIKEKRETATLKCYPIPRHDTVYWYQQGPGQDPQFLISFYEKMQSDKGSIPDRFSAQQFSDYHSELNMSSLELGDSALYFCASSRTGTFTGELFFGEGSRLTVL.

This chain connects TRBV24-1 to TRBJ2-7; 7 bases line up with TRBD1. Looked up from germline, CDR1 is KGHDR and CDR2 is SFDVKD. V dropped 4 bases and J dropped 3; count of bases not matched to a gene: 17. The CDR3 totals 18 residues. The chain's CDR3 is CATSEPKLPGQDFYEQYF. For the CDR3, the DNA is TGTGCCACCAGTGAGCCAAAATTGCCCGGACAGGACTTCTACGAGCAGTACTTC.

The V and J genes are TRBV12-5 and TRBJ2-7; D not resolved. Germline V gene data show CDR1 as LGHNT and CDR2 as FRNRAP. The length of the CDR3 is 13 residues. Deletions cut 6 bases from V and 2 bases from J, with 11 bases between. The CDR3 nucleotides are TGTGCTAGTGGCGACGGAGACACCTACGAGCAGTACTTC. As protein: CASGDGDTYEQYF.

V gene TRBV15 combines with J gene TRBJ2-2; D unresolved. CDR1 is LNHNV and CDR2 is YYDKDF in the germline V gene (reference sequence). The CDR3 totals 13 residues. Trimming pared 8 bases from V and 2 bases from J, leaving 9 bases between. The CDR3 sequence is CATLAANTGELFF. CDR3 sequence (DNA): TGTGCCACCCTGGCGGCAAACACCGGGGAGCTGTTTTTT.

The chain is built from TRBV7-9 and TRBJ2-7, with TRBD1 identical over 8 bases. V was pared by 1 base and J by 5 bases, with 4 bases of the junction left unmatched. The CDR3 sequence is 14 residues long. Germline CDR1 reads SEHNR; CDR2 reads FQNEAQ (reference sequence). The CDR3 DNA sequence: TGTGCCAGCAGCTTAGAGGGGACAGGAGACGAGCAGTACTTC. This encodes CASSLEGTGDEQYF.

The chain employs TRBV7-8 and TRBJ2-7; D is unclear. Between the trimmed V and J ends, which lost 5 bases and 0 bases, there was a span of 23 bases. The CDR3 has 18 amino acids. Germline lookup yields CDR1 SGHVS and CDR2 FQNEAQ. In nucleotides, the CDR3 is TGTGCCAGCAGCCAACACGTGGATGGGCCTTTCAGCTCCTACGAGCAGTACTTC. It encodes CASSQHVDGPFSSYEQYF.